The 31 T cell receptor beta chains below come from one sample, sequenced in a study of blood T cell repertoires in COVID-19. This table comes from immunoSEQ multiplex PCR, and its TCRdb copy is limited to in-frame clones, with some not included. The table records tens of thousands of clones, around 83% of them present only once. Sequencing used peripheral blood. The receptors come from a man between 65 and 85 years old with active COVID-19.

This chain links TRBV11-2 with TRBJ2-1; TRBD2 matches 8 bases. This CDR3 has 15 amino acids. After removal of 5 bases from V and 8 bases from J, the junction contained 11 bases not matched to a gene. Germline V gene sequence: CDR1 SGHAT, CDR2 FQNNGV. The CDR3 coding sequence is TGTGCCAGCAGCCCCGGGAGCGGGGGAGGGTATGAGCAGTTCTTC. Translation: CASSPGSGGGYEQFF.

The gene calls are TRBV11-3 and TRBJ2-2; 9 bases are shared with TRBD2. Germline assignment: CDR1 SGHNT and CDR2 YENEEA. The CDR3 is 16 residues long. J gave up 6 bases and V 5 bases, and 10 bases lay outside the gene matches. CDR3: CASSPLAGALSGELFF. DNA for the CDR3: TGTGCCAGCAGCCCTTTAGCGGGGGCGTTGTCCGGGGAGCTGTTTTTT.

The chain links TRBV7-8 to TRBJ2-5; 9 positions agree with TRBD1. V was clipped by 1 base and J by 3 bases; unmatched bases: 18. This CDR3 region has 20 residues. The germline CDR1 and CDR2 sequences are SGHVS and FQNEAQ. CDR3 amino acids: CASSLGAPSPNRGRKETQYF. DNA for the CDR3: TGTGCCAGCAGCTTAGGGGCCCCTTCACCTAACAGGGGGCGTAAAGAGACCCAGTACTTC.

This clone was detected once. This chain joins TRBV7-6 and TRBJ2-7; D gene ambiguous. Trimming removed 5 bases from V and 6 bases from J, with 20 bases in between. The CDR3 totals 15 residues. The V gene's germline CDR1 is SGHVS and CDR2 FNYEAQ. CDR3 bases: TGTGCCAGCAGCCTAGGATCGGCTGTCGACACCGAGCAGTACTTC. Translated: CASSLGSAVDTEQYF.

This clone was observed once. The V gene is TRBV11-2, the J gene TRBJ2-2; TRBD2 might be the D (5 bases). Germline V gene data show CDR1 as SGHAT and CDR2 as FQNNGV. V lost 5 bases and J 5 bases, leaving 18 bases between the germline ends. This CDR3 has 16 residues. The CDR3 bases are TGTGCCAGCAGCCGGACTGGGATGGGGTTGACCGGGGAGCTGTTTTTT. As protein: CASSRTGMGLTGELFF.

The V call is TRBV19, the J call TRBJ2-1, with D hard to call. Germline V CDR1 and CDR2: LNHDA, SQIVND (reference sequence). The CDR3 consists of 16 residues. The V and J ends lost 3 bases and 0 bases respectively, with 12 bases between them. CDR3 sequence: CASSMSWQASYNEQFF. DNA for the CDR3: TGTGCCAGTAGTATGAGTTGGCAGGCCTCCTACAATGAGCAGTTCTTC.

The rearrangement links TRBV5-4 to TRBJ2-2, with D possibly being TRBD2 (6 bases). The CDR3 runs to 15 residues. The germline gives CDR1 SGHNT, CDR2 YYREEE (reference sequence). V lost 5 bases to trimming and J lost 2 bases, with 13 bases between them. In nucleotides, the CDR3 is TGTGCCAGCAGTTTGCCGGGAGCAAACACCGGGGAGCTGTTTTTT. Amino acids: CASSLPGANTGELFF.

Written as DNA, the CDR3 is TGCGCCAGCAGCCTGGACAGTTCAGGGACCCAGTACTTC. Protein sequence: CASSLDSSGTQYF. The V and J genes are TRBV5-1 and TRBJ2-5; the D gene is possibly TRBD1 (6 bases). Germline CDR1 and CDR2: SGHRS and YFSETQ. V lost 4 bases to trimming and J lost 7 bases, with 14 bases between them. CDR3 size: 13 residues.

The genes are TRBV6-5 and TRBJ2-7; 9 nucleotides line up with TRBD1. The CDR3 has 14 amino acids. Per germline, CDR1 MNHEY and CDR2 SVGAGI. V was pared by 5 bases and J by 2 bases, with 4 bases of the junction left unmatched. CDR3: CASSPTGGTYEQYF. CDR3 sequence (DNA): TGTGCCAGCAGTCCGACAGGGGGTACCTACGAGCAGTACTTC.

The chain carries TRBV5-1 and TRBJ1-3, with 7 bases aligning to TRBD1. This CDR3 region has 15 residues. Trimming cost V 4 bases and J 3 bases; bases outside gene matches: 7. Germline assignment: CDR1 SGHRS and CDR2 YFSETQ. The CDR3 here is CASSEGQPIGNTIYF. CDR3 sequence (DNA): TGCGCCAGCAGCGAGGGACAGCCGATTGGAAACACCATATATTTT.

Here the CDR3 reads CASRSGETQYF. The DNA for the CDR3 is TGTGCCAGCAGATCAGGGGAGACCCAGTACTTC. The chain recombines TRBV6-5 with TRBJ2-5; maybe TRBD1 (5 bases). Trimming removed 6 bases at V and 5 bases at J, with 7 bases between. The CDR3 covers 11 residues. The V gene's germline CDR1 is MNHEY and CDR2 SVGAGI.

This clone has a handful of counts. V usage is TRBV7-6 and J usage is TRBJ1-2; D remains unclear. Per the germline V gene, CDR1 is SGHVS and CDR2 is FNYEAQ. The CDR3 is 15 amino acids. V lost 0 bases to trimming and J lost 3 bases, with 11 bases between them. The CDR3 region has the DNA TGTGCCAGCAGCTTAGCGTCTGCGGGTGACTATGGCTACACCTTC. Its translation is CASSLASAGDYGYTF.

Notes on this clone: Mismatch with germline at one junction end may stem from a read error. The J gene is TRBJ1-3, the V gene TRBV5-1; D is unresolved. Per the germline V gene, CDR1 is SGHRS and CDR2 is YFSETQ. CDR3 length equals 16 residues. The CDR3 DNA follows: TGCGCCAGCACTCCCCTGGGAGCAGTCTCTGGAAGCACCATATATTTT. Its translation: CASTPLGAVSGSTIYF. The variable domain in full, completed from reference TRBV5-1 and TRBJ1-3, reads KAGVTQTPRYLIKTRGQQVTLSCSPISGHRSVSWYQQTPGQGLQFLFEYFSETQRNKGNFPGRFSGRQFSNSRSEMNVSTLELGDSALYLCASTPLGAVSGSTIYFGEGSWLTVV.

The V and J genes are TRBV5-1 and TRBJ1-1, with a tentative D call TRBD1 (6 bases). Germline CDR1 SGHRS, CDR2 YFSETQ. V lost 6 bases to trimming and J lost 4 bases, with 19 bases between them. CDR3 length: 15 amino acids. CDR3 sequence: CASTEGGRGSTEAFF. The CDR3 DNA reads TGCGCCAGCACAGAGGGAGGGAGGGGGTCCACTGAAGCTTTCTTT.

The chain uses TRBV5-5 and TRBJ2-2; TRBD1 matches 10 bases. The CDR3 extends over 16 amino acids. The V gene end was trimmed by 6 bases and the J gene end by 3 bases; junction bases not matched to a gene: 8. The germline V gene encodes CDR1 SGHKS and CDR2 YYEKEE (reference sequence). The CDR3 region is CASTSGDRGYTGELFF. CDR3 in DNA: TGTGCCAGCACCTCTGGGGACAGGGGATACACCGGGGAGCTGTTTTTT.

The genes are TRBV3-1 (or the pseudogene TRBV3-2) and TRBJ2-7; D might be TRBD2 (5 bases). The CDR3 totals 15 residues. Looked up from germline, CDR1 is LGHDT and CDR2 is YNNKEL (reference sequence). V lost 1 base to trimming and J lost 3 bases, with 13 bases between them. The CDR3 sequence: CASSQARSGDYEQYF. The DNA of the CDR3 is TGTGCCAGCAGCCAAGCTCGCAGCGGCGACTACGAGCAGTACTTC.

This chain uses TRBV27 with TRBJ1-2, with a weak D call TRBD1 (5 bases). Germline CDR1 is MNHEY and CDR2 is SMNVEV (reference sequence). V gave up 3 bases and J gave up 0 bases, with 14 bases separating them. CDR3 length equals 16 residues. The CDR3 sequence is CASSFHQSGTNYGYTF. The CDR3 region has the DNA TGTGCCAGCAGTTTTCATCAGTCAGGGACTAACTATGGCTACACCTTC.

In its sample, this clone was seen once. The CDR3 is CASSLYPDRGLRNEQFF. The CDR3 DNA reads as TGTGCCAGCAGCTTATACCCCGACAGGGGGCTGCGAAATGAGCAGTTCTTC. The chain links TRBV7-7 to TRBJ2-1; the match to TRBD1 covers 10 bases. The V segment lost 2 bases and the J segment 7 bases; nucleotides outside the gene matches: 11. The CDR3 has 17 residues. CDR1 is SSHAT, CDR2 FNYEAQ, per germline (reference sequence).

This chain joins TRBV11-3 and TRBJ2-7, with 11 bases matching TRBD2. The CDR3 is made up of 14 amino acids. Trimming removed 6 bases from V and 1 base from J; junction bases left unmatched: 2. CDR1 is SGHNT and CDR2 is YENEEA in the germline V gene. The CDR3 coding sequence is TGTGCCAGCAGTGCTAGCGGGGGGTCCTACGAGCAGTACTTC. This gives the protein CASSASGGSYEQYF.

A single count supports this clone. In DNA, the CDR3 is TGCGCCAGCAGCTCCCCTCGGGGACACCTTTCCTACGAGCAGTACTTC. Translation gives CASSSPRGHLSYEQYF. V and J are TRBV5-1 and TRBJ2-7; D possibly corresponds to TRBD1 (6 bases). Germline loops: CDR1 SGHRS, CDR2 YFSETQ. CDR3 length equals 16 residues. V was trimmed by 3 bases and J by 1 base, leaving 17 bases between them. Combining the CDR3 with reference TRBV5-1 and TRBJ2-7 gives the whole variable domain KAGVTQTPRYLIKTRGQQVTLSCSPISGHRSVSWYQQTPGQGLQFLFEYFSETQRNKGNFPGRFSGRQFSNSRSEMNVSTLELGDSALYLCASSSPRGHLSYEQYFGPGTRLTVT.

The chain has TRBV24-1 and TRBJ1-1; D is ambiguous. The germline V and J ends were trimmed by 1 base and 7 bases, with 6 bases remaining between them. Germline-derived CDR1 and CDR2 are KGHDR and SFDVKD. CDR3 size: 12 residues. CDR3 residues: CATSDFHSEAFF. Written as DNA, the CDR3 is TGTGCCACCAGTGATTTTCACAGTGAAGCTTTCTTT.

The V gene is TRBV14, the J gene TRBJ2-3; 9 nucleotides match TRBD2. From germline, CDR1 is SGHDN and CDR2 FVKESK. The CDR3 has 14 amino acids. Trimming at V came to 4 bases and at J to 6 bases, leaving 5 bases not matched to a gene. The CDR3 region has the DNA TGTGCCAGCAGCCCTTACGCGGGGGGGGATACGCAGTATTTT. This encodes CASSPYAGGDTQYF. The whole variable domain, filled in from reference TRBV14 and TRBJ2-3, reads EAGVTQFPSHSVIEKGQTVTLRCDPISGHDNLYWYRRVMGKEIKFLLHFVKESKQDESGMPNNRFLAERTGGTYSTLKVQPAELEDSGVYFCASSPYAGGDTQYFGPGTRLTVL.

CDR3 amino acids: CASSQIDRGYGYTF. CDR3 nucleotide sequence: TGTGCCAGCAGCCAAATCGACAGGGGGTATGGCTACACCTTC. The chain recombines TRBV3-1 (or the pseudogene TRBV3-2) with TRBJ1-2, with 9 bases aligning to TRBD1. V dropped 2 bases and J dropped 5; count of bases not matched to a gene: 3. The CDR3 spans 14 residues. Germline assignment: CDR1 LGHDT and CDR2 YNNKEL (reference sequence).

This clone was seen once. The chain is built from TRBV15 and TRBJ2-4, with D perhaps TRBD2 (5 bases). The CDR3 consists of 17 residues. Germline V gene lookup returns CDR1 LNHNV and CDR2 YYDKDF (reference sequence). The ends were cut back, 0 bases at V and 1 base at J, with 13 bases in the middle. CDR3 residues: CATSRDGGLGAKNIQYF. CDR3 coding DNA: TGTGCCACCAGCAGAGATGGCGGACTGGGGGCCAAAAACATTCAGTACTTC.

The chain employs TRBV11-3 and TRBJ1-3, with a possible D match to TRBD1 (5 bases). CDR3 length: 15 residues. Germline lookup yields CDR1 SGHNT and CDR2 YENEEA. Trimming cost V 1 base and J 1 base, with 8 bases left between them. This chain's CDR3 is CASSLGPGSGNTIYF. In DNA form, the CDR3 reads TGTGCCAGCAGCTTAGGCCCAGGGTCTGGAAACACCATATATTTT.

The J gene is TRBJ2-7, the V gene TRBV11-3, with TRBD1 matching over 8 bases. Germline values: CDR1 SGHNT, CDR2 YENEEA. Losses at the gene ends were 1 base for V and 7 bases for J; bases not matched to a gene: 3. This CDR3 region has 13 residues. Written as DNA, the CDR3 is TGTGCCAGCAGCTTAGTCAGGGGGCGAGAGCAGTACTTC. This translates into CASSLVRGREQYF. The full variable domain, completed using reference TRBV11-3 and TRBJ2-7, is EAGVVQSPRYKIIEKKQPVAFWCNPISGHNTLYWYLQNLGQGPELLIRYENEEAVDDSQLPKDRFSAERLKGVDSTLKIQPAELGDSAVYLCASSLVRGREQYFGPGTRLTVT.

The chain carries TRBV5-6 and TRBJ1-5; D call uncertain. Germline V lookup: CDR1 SGHDT, CDR2 YYEEEE. With 0 bases removed from V and 0 bases from J, the gap between germline ends came to 10 bases. This CDR3 spans 16 amino acids. CDR3 in DNA: TGTGCCAGCAGCTTGGCCGGAGGGAATAGCAATCAGCCCCAGCATTTT. It translates to CASSLAGGNSNQPQHF.

This clone was recorded at least ten times. The genes are TRBV3-1 (or the pseudogene TRBV3-2) and TRBJ1-2; TRBD1 might be the D (6 bases). CDR1 is LGHDT, CDR2 YNNKEL, per germline (reference sequence). V gave up 5 bases and J gave up 7 bases, with 11 bases separating them. This CDR3 has 12 amino acids. The CDR3 loop is CASSTRQAGYTF. In nucleotides, the CDR3 is TGTGCCAGCAGCACCCGACAGGCTGGCTACACCTTC.

This clone appeared a few times. V usage is TRBV5-5 and J usage is TRBJ2-7, with TRBD2 identical over 14 bases. Trimming at V came to 3 bases and at J to 5 bases, leaving 4 bases not matched to a gene. CDR1 is SGHKS and CDR2 is YYEKEE in the germline V gene (reference sequence). The CDR3 sequence is 15 residues long. CDR3: CASSSTSGGAHEQYF. CDR3 nucleotides: TGTGCCAGCAGCTCGACTAGCGGGGGGGCCCACGAGCAGTACTTC.

V is TRBV7-2 and J is TRBJ1-1; 7 bases agree with TRBD1. Unmatched junction bases numbered 2, after V lost 0 bases and J lost 1 base. The germline CDR1 and CDR2 sequences are SGHTA and FQGNSA. The CDR3 has 15 residues. The CDR3 bases are TGTGCCAGCAGCTTAGCCGGGACAGCGAACACTGAAGCTTTCTTT. It is translated as CASSLAGTANTEAFF. Full variable domain (rest looked up from reference TRBV7-2 and TRBJ1-1): GAGVSQSPSNKVTEKGKDVELRCDPISGHTALYWYRQSLGQGLEFLIYFQGNSAPDKSGLPSDRFSAERTGGSVSTLTIQRTQQEDSAVYLCASSLAGTANTEAFFGQGTRLTVV.

The V call is TRBV5-5, the J call TRBJ2-2; tentative D call: TRBD2 (6 bases). Germline loops: CDR1 SGHKS, CDR2 YYEKEE (reference sequence). The CDR3 runs to 15 residues. The V and J ends lost 1 base and 2 bases respectively, with 9 bases between them. The CDR3 sequence is CASSLWGDNTGELFF. As DNA, the CDR3 is TGTGCCAGCAGCTTGTGGGGGGACAACACCGGGGAGCTGTTTTTT.